Presented here are 14 T cell receptor beta chains from one specimen sequenced in a study of T cells after yellow fever vaccination. One entry per CDR3 protein results from TCRdb running MiXCR on the 5' RACE reads. The sample includes more than 55,000 distinct CDR3 sequences, 6.5% to 8% seen only once; the top ten take around 34%. The material sequenced was CD8+ T cells sorted from PBMCs, taken 15 days after the yellow fever booster vaccination. The origin of the receptors is a man between 25 and 39 years old who received the YFV17D yellow fever vaccine.

This clonotype was counted many times. The rearrangement joins TRBV6-1 to TRBJ1-1; TRBD1 aligns across 7 bases. CDR1 and CDR2 (germline): MNHNS, SASEGT. V was clipped by 7 bases and J by 5 bases; unmatched bases: 25. This CDR3 is 19 amino acids long. Here the CDR3 DNA reads TGTGCCAGCATTGGGGGAGGGGGCCCCGGGGCGGGAAGAAGAACTGAAGCTTTCTTT. This encodes CASIGGGGPGAGRRTEAFF.

This clonotype was seen repeatedly, ten times or more. J is TRBJ2-1 and V is TRBV4-1; 7 bases match TRBD2. Germline loops: CDR1 MGHRA, CDR2 YSYEKL. The CDR3 extends over 13 amino acids. V shed 2 bases and J 9 bases; nucleotides not matched to a gene: 4. CDR3 in DNA: TGCGCCAGCAGCCAACTGACTAGCCCTGAGCAGTTCTTC. As protein: CASSQLTSPEQFF.

V is TRBV20-1 and J is TRBJ2-7, with D tentatively TRBD2 (6 bases). The germline V gene has CDR1 DFQATT and CDR2 SNEGSKA (reference sequence). V was shortened by 6 bases and J by 3 bases, with 18 bases between the two germline ends. This CDR3 spans 14 amino acids. The CDR3 loop reads CSAFPLADYYEQYF. The CDR3 DNA is TGCAGTGCCTTTCCGTTAGCGGACTACTACGAGCAGTACTTC.

This clonotype was detected many times. This chain uses TRBV5-6 with TRBJ2-7; TRBD1 matches 9 bases. Germline V lookup: CDR1 SGHDT, CDR2 YYEEEE. The CDR3 is made up of 13 amino acids. Trimming removed 0 bases from V and 7 bases from J; junction bases left unmatched: 2. In nucleotides, the CDR3 is TGTGCCAGCAGCTTGGGGGACAGGGAGGAGCAGTACTTC. Its translation: CASSLGDREEQYF.

This clonotype has at least ten counts. This chain links TRBV29-1 with TRBJ1-1; D call uncertain. The length of the CDR3 is 11 residues. The V end was cut by 8 bases, the J end by 3 bases, with 10 bases between. Germline assignment: CDR1 SQVTM and CDR2 ANQGSEA. As DNA, the CDR3 is TGCAGCACCAACGGGGACACTGAAGCTTTCTTT. Encoded protein: CSTNGDTEAFF.

The chain combines TRBV9 with TRBJ2-5; D is unresolved. This CDR3 is built from 13 residues. Deletions cut 3 bases from V and 2 bases from J, with 8 bases between. The V gene's germline CDR1 is SGDLS and CDR2 YYNGEE. Here the CDR3 DNA reads TGTGCCAGCAGCGGAGGATTACAAGAGACCCAGTACTTC. Protein product: CASSGGLQETQYF.

This clonotype was observed many times. The V and J genes are TRBV4-3 and TRBJ2-1; the match to TRBD2 covers 10 bases. The germline V gene encodes CDR1 LGHNA and CDR2 YSLEER. V was clipped by 3 bases and J by 4 bases; unmatched bases: 9. The CDR3 has 17 residues. In nucleotides, the CDR3 is TGCGCCAGCAGCCACACAACGGGACTAGCGAGGTACAATGAGCAGTTCTTC. This codes for CASSHTTGLARYNEQFF.

As for this clonotype: At one end, the junction sequence differs from germline, possibly due to a read error. The J gene is TRBJ2-1, the V gene TRBV13, with 7 positions matching TRBD2. This CDR3 contains 15 residues. The germline V gene has CDR1 PRHDT and CDR2 FYEKMQ (reference sequence). DNA of the CDR3: TGTGCCAGCAGCTTAGAGGAGGGGAGGGGAGATGAGCATTTCTTC. Protein product: CASSLEEGRGDEHFF.

As concerns this clonotype: A read error is possible here, since a much larger clone lies one base away. The rearrangement joins TRBV12-3 or TRBV12-4 to TRBJ2-5; D may correspond to TRBD1 or TRBD2 (5 bases each). The ends were cut back, 5 bases at V and 5 bases at J, with 15 bases in the middle. CDR3 size: 14 residues. As DNA, the CDR3 is TGTGCCAGCAGTGCACGACCGGGGACCGAGACCCAGTACTTC. This translates into CASSARPGTETQYF.

This clonotype was seen many times. DNA of the CDR3: TGTGCCAGCAGCTTTATGGGCAGAGGGACCTCCTACAATGAGCAGTTCTTC. Translation gives CASSFMGRGTSYNEQFF. This chain connects TRBV7-9 to TRBJ2-1, with D possibly being TRBD1 or TRBD2 (5 bases each). V lost 3 bases to trimming and J lost 0 bases, with 15 bases between them. The germline CDR1 and CDR2 sequences are SEHNR and FQNEAQ (reference sequence). The CDR3 loop spans 17 amino acids.

This clonotype appeared many times. The chain employs TRBV12-3 or TRBV12-4 and TRBJ2-5, with unresolved D. This CDR3 region has 12 residues. V was clipped by 3 bases and J by 4 bases, with 6 bases between them. DNA of the CDR3: TGTGCCAGCAGTTTTACCATAGAGACCCAGTACTTC. As protein: CASSFTIETQYF.

There are many counts of this clonotype. The chain uses TRBV12-3 or TRBV12-4 and TRBJ1-4; D is undetermined. V lost 6 bases and J 2 bases, leaving 13 bases between the germline ends. This CDR3 has 15 amino acids. The CDR3 nucleotides read TGTGCCAGCAGCCCCCCGCGGGTTACTAATGAAAAACTGTTTTTT. It translates to CASSPPRVTNEKLFF.

V gene TRBV19 combines with J gene TRBJ2-7; D gene unclear. The CDR3 is 13 amino acids. Trimming left V 5 bases short and J 7 bases short, with 15 bases between. CDR1 is LNHDA and CDR2 is SQIVND in the germline V gene (reference sequence). The CDR3, as DNA: TGTGCCAGTAGTGTGCCATTCGGCGAGGAGCAGTACTTC. Amino acid sequence: CASSVPFGEEQYF.

This clonotype appeared many times. The J gene is TRBJ2-2, the V gene TRBV20-1, with D possibly matching TRBD1 (5 bases). The germline CDR1 and CDR2 sequences are DFQATT and SNEGSKA (reference sequence). V lost 1 base, J lost 4 bases, and 10 bases lay in between. The CDR3 consists of 14 residues. CDR3 nucleotides: TGCAGTGCTAGAGGGCCCAGGGCCACCGGGGAGCTGTTTTTT. Amino acid sequence: CSARGPRATGELFF.